Sequencing of this T cell receptor beta chain was carried out in a study of blood T cell repertoires in COVID-19. At the level of the study: There were acute and convalescent COVID-19 samples, and they came from the United States, Italy and Spain.

Assay used: immunoSEQ multiplex PCR; TCRdb lists only in-frame clones, some missing. The sample holds some 200,000 clones, roughly 90% seen once. V lost 4 bases to trimming and J lost 7 bases, with 8 bases between them. Germline lookup yields CDR1 SGHDT and CDR2 YYEEEE. CDR3 length: 11 residues. As for this clone: The sample holds other DNA sequences that translate to the same CDR3.

The V gene is TRBV5-6, the J gene TRBJ1-1; D is possibly TRBD1 (6 bases). The sequence came from a woman in her 40s with acute or convalescent COVID-19. Input material: peripheral blood. The CDR3 DNA follows: TGTGCCAGCAGCCTAGGGGGTGAAGCTTTCTTT. Residues: CASSLGGEAFF.